This entry concerns a single TCR beta chain. It has no known antigen specificity. Base quality data are lacking; no much larger clone is found one base away. Reading from cysteine to phenylalanine, the CDR3 counts 15 amino acids. Only the CDR3 portion is preserved as DNA: 45 bases, with reading frame beginning at the first base. Per the germline V gene, KGHDR is the CDR1 and SFDVKD is the CDR2. Trimming removed 2 bases from V and 5 bases from J; the gene matches leave 6 bases unexplained. Each collaborating institution followed its own protocols to collect whole blood in K2EDTA tubes. For TCRbeta analysis, collaborators shipped samples as frozen whole blood, isolated PBMCs, or DNA extracted from either of those sample types. The immunoSEQ Assay, a bias-controlled multiplex PCR, was used to amplify TCRbeta CDR3 regions from genomic DNA. Processing in the source paper ran as follows. The number of nucleated cells in each sample was estimated by amplification of reference gene primers within the assay. Sequence reads were collapsed and filtered to measure the absolute abundance of every unique TCRbeta CDR3 rearrangement. Productive Simpson clonality was computed per sample as the square root of Simpson's diversity index over productive rearrangements. TCRdb holds this immuneACCESS table with in-frame rearrangements only. Some clones are missing; in checked studies, unresolved V genes explain under half, and the rest has no known cause. That table supplies the V and J calls and clone size; D and trimming were determined from the DNA. This sample gives roughly 100,000 clones in total; approximately 90% of them show up just once. The leading ten clones occupy roughly 3% of the sample.

The sample is drawn from a study of blood T cell repertoires in COVID-19 (dated by TCRdb to 2018 to 2020). Broadly, across the study: Samples covering the acute and convalescent phases of COVID-19 were provided by collaborators in the United States, Italy and Spain. The prospective study material was composed of cDNA or gDNA derived from T cells, B-cell-depleted T cells, or PBMCs. Deeply sampled blood TCRbeta repertoires from subjects exposed to, actively infected with, or recovered from COVID-19 were included in the dataset. A freely available public database, intended as a resource for researchers studying the immune response to SARS-CoV-2, is where the repertoires were released. The samples were drawn from two sources: the first 160 participants of the ongoing ImmuneRACE study, and 1,000 to 1,500 subjects contributed by 6 global collaborators. Nearly every sample came with metadata listing a de-identified subject ID, COVID-19 status, age in years and sex. Where available, HLA class I and class II types were taken from metadata supplied by the sample provider and were not determined by assay-based typing. General study outcomes and caveats: How much clinical and demographic metadata was included differed by source and by participant, and the metadata was provided uncurated.

The sequence was obtained from a man aged 50-59 years in a cohort sampled during active COVID-19. Recombination linked TRBV24-1 to TRBJ2-5, with 8 bases in between that match TRBD1. The sample was peripheral blood. The CDR3 reads CATSDSRQGMETQYF. The DNA reads as follows: TGTGCCACCAGTGATTCGCGACAGGGGATGGAGACCCAGTACTTC.